This TCR beta chain was captured by sequencing in a study of vaccination and CD4 T cells after COVID-19. Whole-study context: After vaccination, a few convalescent patients were sampled at day 14 and at days 161 to 241.

This clonotype was observed a handful of times. TCRdb passed the PCR reads through MiXCR, listing each CDR3 protein once. The repertoire includes more than 35,000 distinct CDR3 sequences, around 39% of them detected once, and about 5.3% sits in the top ten. The trim removed 5 bases at V and 2 bases at J, leaving 5 bases unmatched. This CDR3 is 14 amino acids long. CDR1 and CDR2 from the germline V gene are SGHTA and FQGTGA. Noted time point: late sampling 161 to 241 days after vaccination in three convalescent patients. Specimen: CD4+ T cells from blood, collected about 7 months after SARS-CoV-2 vaccination. This clonotype originated in a human donor who had recovered from COVID-19. The chain recombines TRBV7-3 with TRBJ2-7; the match to TRBD1 covers 8 bases. The CDR3, as DNA: TGTGCCAGCAGCACAGGACAGGGACCCTACGAGCAGTACTTC. Translation: CASSTGQGPYEQYF.